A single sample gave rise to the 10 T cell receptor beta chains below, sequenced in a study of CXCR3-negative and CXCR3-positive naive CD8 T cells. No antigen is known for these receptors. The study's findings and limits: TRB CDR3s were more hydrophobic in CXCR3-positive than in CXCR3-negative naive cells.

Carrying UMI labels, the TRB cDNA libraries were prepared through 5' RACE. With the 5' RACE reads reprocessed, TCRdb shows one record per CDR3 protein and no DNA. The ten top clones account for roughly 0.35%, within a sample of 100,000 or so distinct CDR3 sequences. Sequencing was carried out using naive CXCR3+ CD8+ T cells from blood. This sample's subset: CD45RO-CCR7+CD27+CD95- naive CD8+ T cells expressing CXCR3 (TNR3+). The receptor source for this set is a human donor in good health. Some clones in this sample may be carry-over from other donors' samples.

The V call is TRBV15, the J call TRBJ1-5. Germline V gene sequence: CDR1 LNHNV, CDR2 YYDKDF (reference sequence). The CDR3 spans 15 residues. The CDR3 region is CATSSGRAGHQPQHF.

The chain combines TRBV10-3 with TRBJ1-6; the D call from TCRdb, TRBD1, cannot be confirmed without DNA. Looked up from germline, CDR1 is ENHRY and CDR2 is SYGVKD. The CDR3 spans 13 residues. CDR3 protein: CAIGVQGGSPLHF.

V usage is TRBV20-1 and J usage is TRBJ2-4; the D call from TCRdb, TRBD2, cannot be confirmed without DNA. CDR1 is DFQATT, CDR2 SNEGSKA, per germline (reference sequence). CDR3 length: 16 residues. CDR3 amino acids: CSAEELGPLAKNIQYF.

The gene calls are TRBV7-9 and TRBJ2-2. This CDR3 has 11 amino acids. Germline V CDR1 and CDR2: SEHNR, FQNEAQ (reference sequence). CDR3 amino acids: CASTNTGELFF.

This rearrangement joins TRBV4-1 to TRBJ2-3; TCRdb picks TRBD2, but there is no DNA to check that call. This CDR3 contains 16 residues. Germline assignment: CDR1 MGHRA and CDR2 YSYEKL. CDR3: CASSQDRASGGSTQYF.

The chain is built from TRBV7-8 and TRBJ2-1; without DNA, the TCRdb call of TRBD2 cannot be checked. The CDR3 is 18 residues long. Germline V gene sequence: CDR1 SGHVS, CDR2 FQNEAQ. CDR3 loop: CASSLAWTSGTLYNEQFF. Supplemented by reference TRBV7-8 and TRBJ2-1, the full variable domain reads GAGVSQSPRYKVAKRGQDVALRCDPISGHVSLFWYQQALGQGPEFLTYFQNEAQLDKSGLPSDRFFAERPEGSVSTLKIQRTQQEDSAVYLCASSLAWTSGTLYNEQFFGPGTRLTVL.

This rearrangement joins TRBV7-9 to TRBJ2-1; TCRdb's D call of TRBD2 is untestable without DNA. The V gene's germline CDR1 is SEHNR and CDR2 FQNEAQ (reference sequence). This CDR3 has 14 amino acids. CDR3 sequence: CASSLVGREDEQFF.

CDR3 protein: CSVVLGGNQPQHF. V and J are TRBV29-1 and TRBJ1-5; TCRdb designates TRBD1, a call that cannot be tested without DNA. Per the germline V gene, CDR1 is SQVTM and CDR2 is ANQGSEA. There are 13 residues in the CDR3.

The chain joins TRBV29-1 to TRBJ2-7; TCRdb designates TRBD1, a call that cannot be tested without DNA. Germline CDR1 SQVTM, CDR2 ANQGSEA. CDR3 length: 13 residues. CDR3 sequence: CSVRTGVSYEQYF.

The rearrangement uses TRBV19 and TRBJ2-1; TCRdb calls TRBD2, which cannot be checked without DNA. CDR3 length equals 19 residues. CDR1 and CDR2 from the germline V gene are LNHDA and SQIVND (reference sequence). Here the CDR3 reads CASSTRVPKRRDSNNEQFF.